The T cell receptor (beta chain) under discussion was sequenced for a study of technical replicates of blood from several donors. Libraries were prepared by immunoSEQ multiplex PCR; TCRdb keeps only in-frame clonotypes and omits some of them. This sample yields about 100,000 clones, of which about 94% are seen a single time; roughly 0.22% belongs to the top ten. This CDR3 has 14 amino acids. Deletions cut 2 bases from V and 6 bases from J, with 14 bases between. Germline lookup yields CDR1 MNHEY and CDR2 SVGAGI. The sample comprised T cells isolated from PBMCs. The chain combines TRBV6-5 with TRBJ2-7; a possible D gene is TRBD1 (5 bases). The TCR sequence derives from a human donor in good health. This chain's CDR3 is CASSYGLGLGEQYF. CDR3 DNA: TGTGCCAGCAGTTACGGGCTGGGGCTGGGCGAGCAGTACTTC.